The 31 T cell receptor beta chains below come from one sample, sequenced in a study of siplizumab effects on memory and regulatory T cells. Assay: immunoSEQ multiplex PCR; the TCRdb copy retains only in-frame clones and omits some. Found here are 50,000 to 75,000 clones, around 96% of them singletons; the top ten hold more than 0.095%. Sequences were obtained from naive CD8+ T cells sorted from blood. These receptor sequences come from a human donor in good health.

The rearrangement links TRBV11-2 to TRBJ2-5; D possibly corresponds to TRBD2 (6 bases). The CDR3 spans 15 residues. V was pared by 2 bases and J by 0 bases, with 10 bases between. Germline V CDR1 and CDR2: SGHAT, FQNNGV. CDR3: CASSLSGVDQETQYF. The CDR3 region has the DNA TGTGCCAGCAGCTTATCGGGGGTGGACCAAGAGACCCAGTACTTC.

This chain uses TRBV27 with TRBJ2-3, with TRBD1 matching over 8 bases. Germline V gives CDR1 MNHEY, CDR2 SMNVEV (reference sequence). This CDR3 has 13 residues. The V and J ends lost 6 bases and 1 base, in that order; junction bases with no gene match: 0. CDR3: CASRDRGTDTQYF. In nucleotides, the CDR3 is TGTGCCAGCAGGGACAGGGGCACAGATACGCAGTATTTT.

Worth noting for this clone: At one of its ends the junction is not consistent with the germline gene, which may arise from a read error. The rearrangement uses TRBV7-8 and TRBJ1-1; weak D call: TRBD1 (6 bases). Per germline, CDR1 SGHVS and CDR2 FQNEAQ. The CDR3 spans 14 residues. The CDR3 DNA sequence: TGTGTCAGCAGCTTAGACGCAGGGGAGACTGAAGCTTTCTTT. As protein: CVSSLDAGETEAFF.

The rearrangement joins TRBV19 to TRBJ2-1; 9 nucleotides align to TRBD1. The CDR3 spans 16 residues. The ends lost 3 bases at V and 4 bases at J; junction bases unmatched: 7. Per the germline V gene, CDR1 is LNHDA and CDR2 is SQIVND (reference sequence). CDR3 protein: CASSIHPGTGYNEQFF. The CDR3 DNA follows: TGTGCCAGTAGTATCCACCCCGGGACAGGGTACAATGAGCAGTTCTTC.

The V call is TRBV4-1, the J call TRBJ2-1; 11 bases match TRBD2. Germline CDR1 is MGHRA and CDR2 is YSYEKL. The CDR3 spans 14 residues. V gave up 1 base and J gave up 13 bases; unmatched junction bases: 6. The CDR3 loop reads CASSQGFLAGGQFF. CDR3 DNA: TGCGCCAGCAGCCAAGGATTCCTAGCGGGGGGACAGTTCTTC.

The gene calls are TRBV19 and TRBJ2-1, with D perhaps matching TRBD1 or TRBD2 (5 bases each). V gave up 5 bases and J gave up 10 bases, with 24 bases separating them. The V gene's germline CDR1 is LNHDA and CDR2 SQIVND (reference sequence). The CDR3 is made up of 16 amino acids. DNA for the CDR3: TGTGCCAGTAGTTGGGCAGGGAGTGGGGGAATGCAGGAGCAGTTCTTC. As protein: CASSWAGSGGMQEQFF.

This chain links TRBV4-1 with TRBJ2-3; 10 bases match TRBD2. This CDR3 comprises 18 residues. V shed 0 bases, J shed 5 bases, and the junction held 11 bases outside the gene matches. Germline lookup yields CDR1 MGHRA and CDR2 YSYEKL. CDR3 sequence: CASSQDLVSGGAGDTQYF. CDR3 nucleotides: TGCGCCAGCAGCCAAGATCTGGTCAGCGGGGGGGCCGGAGATACGCAGTATTTT.

This clone appeared once. The rearrangement uses TRBV7-8 and TRBJ2-7, with TRBD2 matching 8 bases. With V trimmed by 1 base and J by 2 bases, 4 bases remained unmatched. In germline, CDR1 is SGHVS, CDR2 FQNEAQ. This CDR3 contains 15 residues. Here the CDR3 reads CASSLGAGDPYEQYF. In DNA, the CDR3 is TGTGCCAGCAGCTTAGGAGCGGGGGACCCCTACGAGCAGTACTTC.

This chain joins TRBV27 and TRBJ2-3; D is possibly TRBD2 (5 bases). CDR3 length equals 11 residues. Germline V gene sequence: CDR1 MNHEY, CDR2 SMNVEV (reference sequence). With 5 bases removed from V and 14 bases from J, the gap between germline ends came to 14 bases. DNA of the CDR3: TGTGCCAGCAGTCACGGGGAGTTCGCGTATTTT. Translation: CASSHGEFAYF.

CDR3 sequence reads: CAISAEGGVNYGYTF. CDR3 bases: TGTGCCATCAGTGCCGAGGGGGGCGTTAACTATGGCTACACCTTC. V and J are TRBV10-3 and TRBJ1-2; D might be TRBD1 (6 bases). Germline values: CDR1 ENHRY, CDR2 SYGVKD. The ends were cut back, 4 bases at V and 1 base at J, with 13 bases in the middle. The CDR3 has 15 amino acids.

The rearrangement joins TRBV6-5 to TRBJ1-4, with D hard to call. The CDR3 consists of 11 residues. V dropped 6 bases and J dropped 5 bases, with 4 bases sitting between them. Germline CDR1 is MNHEY and CDR2 is SVGAGI. The CDR3 is CASRENEKLFF. The DNA for the CDR3 is TGTGCCAGCAGGGAGAATGAAAAACTGTTTTTT.

The chain couples TRBV7-2 to TRBJ2-1, with 8 bases identical to TRBD2. CDR3 length: 18 residues. After removal of 4 bases from V and 8 bases from J, the junction contained 19 bases not matched to a gene. Germline-derived CDR1 and CDR2 are SGHTA and FQGNSA. The CDR3 is CASSSPSGRGAGFDEQFF. The CDR3 DNA reads as TGTGCCAGCAGCTCCCCTAGTGGGCGGGGGGCAGGATTCGATGAGCAGTTCTTC.

The rearrangement links TRBV9 to TRBJ1-2; D is unclear. V lost 0 bases and J 4 bases, leaving 13 bases between the germline ends. The CDR3 is 15 amino acids. CDR1 is SGDLS, CDR2 YYNGEE, per germline. The CDR3 DNA follows: TGTGCCAGCAGCGTAGCTGGAGGGTTCGGCTATGGCTACACCTTC. It specifies CASSVAGGFGYGYTF.

The rearrangement joins TRBV28 to TRBJ1-2, with D hard to call. The CDR3 length is 15 residues. CDR1 and CDR2 (germline): MDHEN, SYDVKM. Trimming removed 3 bases at V and 5 bases at J, with 16 bases between. Here the CDR3 reads CASSFYASGYYGYTF. CDR3 in DNA: TGTGCCAGCAGTTTTTACGCTTCTGGGTATTATGGCTACACCTTC.

The chain's CDR3 is CASSPTGRYEKLFF. As DNA, the CDR3 is TGTGCCAGCAGCCCCACGGGCAGGTACGAAAAACTGTTTTTT. The rearrangement uses TRBV9 and TRBJ1-4, with D uncertain. CDR3 length equals 14 residues. Germline lookup yields CDR1 SGDLS and CDR2 YYNGEE. V was pared by 4 bases and J by 8 bases, with 15 bases between. Combining the CDR3 with reference TRBV9 and TRBJ1-4 gives the whole variable domain DSGVTQTPKHLITATGQRVTLRCSPRSGDLSVYWYQQSLDQGLQFLIQYYNGEERAKGNILERFSAQQFPDLHSELNLSSLELGDSALYFCASSPTGRYEKLFFGSGTQLSVL.

The chain couples TRBV10-3 to TRBJ1-5; TRBD1 is a possible D gene (5 bases). This CDR3 has 16 amino acids. The ends were cut back, 0 bases at V and 3 bases at J, with 12 bases in the middle. Germline values: CDR1 ENHRY, CDR2 SYGVKD. The CDR3 loop is CAISESHQGYNQPQHF. The CDR3 nucleotides are TGTGCCATCAGTGAGTCGCACCAGGGTTACAATCAGCCCCAGCATTTT.

This chain uses TRBV28 with TRBJ1-4, with D uncertain. The germline CDR1 and CDR2 sequences are MDHEN and SYDVKM. The CDR3 runs to 14 residues. Trimming pared 3 bases from V and 5 bases from J, leaving 10 bases between. The CDR3 region is CASSLLGNNEKLFF. As DNA, the CDR3 is TGTGCCAGCAGTTTGTTGGGAAACAATGAAAAACTGTTTTTT.

The genes are TRBV15 and TRBJ1-2; the D is unclear. In germline, CDR1 is LNHNV, CDR2 YYDKDF (reference sequence). The CDR3 loop spans 12 amino acids. Trimming pared 0 bases from V and 5 bases from J, leaving 4 bases between. The CDR3 bases are TGTGCCACCAGCAGAGAGGGGTATGGCTACACCTTC. It yields the protein CATSREGYGYTF.

The count of this clone is one. The V and J genes are TRBV12-5 and TRBJ2-1; D call uncertain. CDR3 length: 14 residues. V was cut by 4 bases and J by 1 base, with 8 bases left in between. Germline V gene lookup returns CDR1 LGHNT and CDR2 FRNRAP. The CDR3 is CASGYALSYNEQFF. The CDR3 DNA reads as TGTGCTAGTGGTTACGCCCTTTCCTACAATGAGCAGTTCTTC.

The chain carries TRBV29-1 and TRBJ2-3; D gene unclear. Germline assignment: CDR1 SQVTM and CDR2 ANQGSEA. V was clipped by 4 bases and J by 6 bases, with 11 bases between them. This CDR3 comprises 12 residues. CDR3: CSVAVGRDTQYF. The CDR3 nucleotides read TGCAGCGTTGCGGTAGGGCGGGATACGCAGTATTTT.

This chain joins TRBV30 and TRBJ2-3; no firm D call. The germline V gene encodes CDR1 GTSNPN and CDR2 SVGIG (reference sequence). V lost 5 bases to trimming and J lost 5 bases, with 14 bases between them. CDR3 length equals 13 residues. DNA for the CDR3: TGTGCCTGGTTCTCCCTGCTGCAAGATACGCAGTATTTT. Encoded protein: CAWFSLLQDTQYF.

The J gene is TRBJ1-1, the V gene TRBV5-6, with 7 bases matching TRBD1. Unmatched junction bases numbered 13, after V lost 5 bases and J lost 0 bases. CDR1 and CDR2 (germline): SGHDT, YYEEEE. The CDR3 runs to 17 residues. CDR3 sequence: CASSQGEIQVMNTEAFF. CDR3 DNA sequence: TGTGCCAGCAGTCAGGGGGAGATACAGGTTATGAACACTGAAGCTTTCTTT.

CDR3 sequence (DNA): TGTGCCAGCAGCTTAACAGCGGGGGAACCCTACGAGCAGTACTTC. As protein: CASSLTAGEPYEQYF. The chain joins TRBV7-3 to TRBJ2-7, with 8 bases lining up with TRBD2. CDR1 and CDR2 (germline): SGHTA, FQGTGA. The junction had 3 bases not matched to a gene; V was cut back by 0 bases and J by 2 bases. The CDR3 sequence is 15 residues long. Drawing the rest from reference TRBV7-3 and TRBJ2-7, the complete variable domain is GAGVSQTPSNKVTEKGKYVELRCDPISGHTALYWYRQSLGQGPEFLIYFQGTGAADDSGLPNDRFFAVRPEGSVSTLKIQRTERGDSAVYLCASSLTAGEPYEQYFGPGTRLTVT.

The chain has TRBV29-1 and TRBJ2-7; 13 nucleotides match TRBD2. The CDR3 length is 13 residues. After removal of 7 bases from V and 0 bases from J, the junction contained 0 bases not matched to a gene. The germline V gene encodes CDR1 SQVTM and CDR2 ANQGSEA. The CDR3 loop is CSGLAGGSYEQYF. The CDR3 DNA reads TGCAGCGGACTAGCGGGGGGCTCCTACGAGCAGTACTTC.

This clone was picked up one time. Other DNA sequences in the same sample also yield this CDR3. The chain employs TRBV27 and TRBJ1-1; D is uncertain. CDR1 is MNHEY and CDR2 is SMNVEV in the germline V gene (reference sequence). V gave up 2 bases and J gave up 2 bases, with 6 bases separating them. The CDR3 loop spans 13 amino acids. This chain's CDR3 is CASSLALNTEAFF. The CDR3 DNA is TGTGCCAGCAGTTTAGCACTCAACACTGAAGCTTTCTTT.

Only one count was recorded for this clone. V usage is TRBV13 and J usage is TRBJ1-1; D remains ambiguous. Germline V lookup: CDR1 PRHDT, CDR2 FYEKMQ (reference sequence). The CDR3 runs 12 residues. With 4 bases removed from V and 3 bases from J, the gap between germline ends came to 6 bases. The CDR3, as DNA: TGTGCCAGCAGCTCTGGGGACACTGAAGCTTTCTTT. Its translation: CASSSGDTEAFF. Full variable domain (missing parts from reference TRBV13 and TRBJ1-1): AAGVIQSPRHLIKEKRETATLKCYPIPRHDTVYWYQQGPGQDPQFLISFYEKMQSDKGSIPDRFSAQQFSDYHSELNMSSLELGDSALYFCASSSGDTEAFFGQGTRLTVV.

This clone occurred once. The chain joins TRBV11-2 to TRBJ1-2; 10 bases map to TRBD1. The germline V gene encodes CDR1 SGHAT and CDR2 FQNNGV. This CDR3 region has 15 residues. Trimming removed 5 bases from V and 5 bases from J; junction bases left unmatched: 8. The DNA of the CDR3 is TGTGCCAGCAGCCCTCCCGGACAGGGGGGATATGGCTACACCTTC. This encodes CASSPPGQGGYGYTF. The entire variable domain, with the rest obtained from reference TRBV11-2 and TRBJ1-2, is as follows: EAGVAQSPRYKIIEKRQSVAFWCNPISGHATLYWYQQILGQGPKLLIQFQNNGVVDDSQLPKDRFSAERLKGVDSTLKIQPAKLEDSAVYLCASSPPGQGGYGYTFGSGTRLTVV.

The chain carries TRBV7-9 and TRBJ1-1, with TRBD1 matching 7 bases. The germline gives CDR1 SEHNR, CDR2 FQNEAQ (reference sequence). The CDR3 runs to 15 residues. V gave up 6 bases and J gave up 5 bases; unmatched junction bases: 12. The DNA for the CDR3 is TGTGCCAGCAGTCCAAATCAAGGGGGCGAGACTGAAGCTTTCTTT. It specifies CASSPNQGGETEAFF.

Regarding this clone: The CDR3 does not end in the conserved phenylalanine or tryptophan, so this is likely a read error. The limits of the CDR3 on the DNA are not certain, so only TCRdb's listed CDR3 is given. CDR3 in amino acids: CASSEGEAS. The chain uses TRBV6-4 and TRBJ2-7; the D call TRBD2 from the table was never checked on the DNA. CDR1 and CDR2 (germline): MRHNA, SNTAGT. Both ends counted, the CDR3 spans 9 residues.

The chain recombines TRBV4-1 with TRBJ1-2; D call uncertain. Per the germline V gene, CDR1 is MGHRA and CDR2 is YSYEKL. Trimming pared 1 base from V and 2 bases from J, leaving 5 bases between. This CDR3 has 13 residues. The CDR3 DNA reads as TGCGCCAGCAGCCAAGGGTTGAACTATGGCTACACCTTC. Translating gives CASSQGLNYGYTF.

The genes are TRBV7-9 and TRBJ1-1; D gene unclear. CDR3 length: 16 amino acids. Germline V gene sequence: CDR1 SEHNR, CDR2 FQNEAQ (reference sequence). The germline V and J ends were trimmed by 1 base and 5 bases, with 17 bases remaining between them. The CDR3 region has the DNA TGTGCCAGCAGCTTAGAAGGGCCAGGTGGATGGACTGAAGCTTTCTTT. It encodes CASSLEGPGGWTEAFF.